This is a list of T cell receptor beta chains from one sample in a study of monozygotic twins with inflammatory bowel disease. TCRdb reprocessed the 5' RACE reads, with one entry per CDR3 protein and no DNA. This repertoire includes some 300,000 distinct CDR3 sequences. The sample comprised blood. The origin of the receptors is a human donor with ulcerative colitis or Crohn's disease, or a healthy co-twin of an affected twin (not recorded which). CDR3s include the opening cysteine and the closing phenylalanine or tryptophan.

j_call: TRBJ2-1
v_call: TRBV3-1
cdr3_aa: CASSPRDRVYNEQFF

j_call: TRBJ1-1
v_call: TRBV9
cdr3_aa: CASTDLLGTEAFF

j_call: TRBJ1-6
v_call: TRBV20-1
cdr3_aa: CSARVGQENSPLHF

j_call: TRBJ1-1
v_call: TRBV3-1
cdr3_aa: CASSLLGGTEAFF

j_call: TRBJ2-7
v_call: TRBV7-9
cdr3_aa: CASSRTLPEQYF

j_call: TRBJ2-6
v_call: TRBV4-3
cdr3_aa: CASSQERGPGANVLTF

j_call: TRBJ2-7
v_call: TRBV24-1
cdr3_aa: CATSDPQQGAEEQYF

j_call: TRBJ2-6
v_call: TRBV24-1
cdr3_aa: CATSDSKQLSDSGANVLTF

j_call: TRBJ2-3
v_call: TRBV7-2
cdr3_aa: CASSPRGGGITDTQYF

j_call: TRBJ2-5
v_call: TRBV6-5
cdr3_aa: CASSLASGETQYF

j_call: TRBJ2-5
v_call: TRBV5-1
cdr3_aa: CASSLVSGDYQETQYF